A selection of T cell receptor beta chains follows, all from one sample in a study of T cell responses to AZD1222 COVID-19 vaccine. Sequencing used immunoSEQ multiplex PCR; TCRdb keeps in-frame clones, though not all of them. The sample includes 95,000 to 150,000 clones, 80% to 90% of them seen just once. Sequenced here: peripheral blood, sampled on day 0 of AZD1222 vaccination. Receptor source: an adult in good health. CDR3s include the opening cysteine and the closing phenylalanine or tryptophan. The D gene is left open where the match is weak. Expanded clones get a size class; other rows say once, few or many, or leave the size out.

clone_size j_call v_call d_call cdr3_aa cdr3_nt
. TRBJ1-3 TRBV7-9 . CASSSGRLGWNTIYF TGTGCCAGCAGCTCGGGACGGCTGGGGTGGAACACCATATATTTT
. TRBJ2-7 TRBV7-2 TRBD2 CASSLVAGVSYEQYF TGTGCCAGCAGCTTAGTAGCGGGAGTCTCCTACGAGCAGTACTTC
once TRBJ2-7 TRBV7-9 . CASSLMTEQYF TGTGCCAGCAGCCTAATGACGGAGCAGTACTTC
. TRBJ1-4 TRBV5-1 . CASSSGLTGATNEKLFF TGCGCCAGCAGCTCTGGACTGACGGGTGCAACTAATGAAAAACTGTTTTTT
. TRBJ1-1 TRBV27 . CASSLVTGSTEAFF TGTGCCAGCAGTTTAGTTACAGGGAGCACTGAAGCTTTCTTT
. TRBJ1-1 TRBV19 . CASSTRGASYWSTEAFF TGTGCCAGTAGTACACGCGGGGCGTCATATTGGAGCACTGAAGCTTTCTTT
. TRBJ2-1 TRBV27 TRBD2 CASSTSGGAYWDEQFF TGTGCCAGCAGTACTAGCGGGGGGGCCTACTGGGATGAGCAGTTCTTC
. TRBJ1-1 TRBV3-1/TRBV3-2 TRBD1 CASSQQPGQWAFF TGTGCCAGCAGCCAACAACCGGGACAGTGGGCTTTCTTT
. TRBJ1-2 TRBV27 . CASSLNSGHGYTF TGTGCCAGCAGCCTAAACTCCGGACATGGCTACACCTTC
. TRBJ1-4 TRBV6-5 . CASSRGWNEKLFF TGTGCCAGCAGTCGGGGATGGAATGAAAAACTGTTTTTT
. TRBJ1-2 TRBV5-4 TRBD1 CASNTDRAGGYTF TGTGCCAGCAACACGGACAGGGCGGGTGGCTACACCTTC
. TRBJ2-3 TRBV10-3 TRBD2 CAISARGTSGAFTDTQYF TGTGCCATCAGTGCGCGCGGGACTAGCGGCGCTTTCACAGATACGCAGTATTTT
. TRBJ1-1 TRBV6-5 TRBD1 CASSYLSRTGSREAFF TGTGCCAGCAGTTACCTAAGCCGGACAGGGTCGCGTGAAGCTTTCTTT